These 21 T cell receptor beta chains were sequenced from one sample in a study of cytomegalovirus exposure and HLA in healthy donors. The table came from immunoSEQ multiplex PCR; TCRdb's copy has only in-frame clones and leaves some out. The sample lists more than 300,000 clones, around 86% occurring once. The sequenced sample consisted of PBMCs. The receptors originated from a woman aged 18-35 years in good health and CMV-seronegative.

V gene TRBV27 combines with J gene TRBJ1-5, with TRBD1 matching 8 bases. Looked up from germline, CDR1 is MNHEY and CDR2 is SMNVEV (reference sequence). CDR3 length: 16 amino acids. Trimming cost V 2 bases and J 5 bases; bases outside gene matches: 8. This CDR3 is CASSLVGRGLDQPQHF. DNA for the CDR3: TGTGCCAGCAGTTTAGTAGGCAGGGGGCTAGATCAGCCCCAGCATTTT.

CDR3 protein: CASSVRDRGLDEQYF. The CDR3 DNA follows: TGCGCCAGCAGCGTCCGGGACAGGGGGCTCGACGAGCAGTACTTC. The chain employs TRBV5-1 and TRBJ2-7, with TRBD1 matching 12 bases. The CDR3 has 15 amino acids. The germline V gene encodes CDR1 SGHRS and CDR2 YFSETQ. The ends lost 4 bases at V and 5 bases at J; junction bases unmatched: 7.

The V gene is TRBV5-4, the J gene TRBJ1-2; D is perhaps TRBD1 (5 bases). V was cut by 4 bases and J by 4 bases, with 8 bases left in between. Germline values: CDR1 SGHNT, CDR2 YYREEE (reference sequence). This CDR3 spans 12 amino acids. CDR3 nucleotides: TGTGCCAGCAGCCAGACAGTCTATGGCTACACCTTC. Translation gives CASSQTVYGYTF.

This clone came up once. This chain uses TRBV2 with TRBJ1-2; maybe TRBD1 (5 bases). Germline assignment: CDR1 SNHLY and CDR2 FYNNEI. This CDR3 is built from 13 residues. Deletions cut 5 bases from V and 4 bases from J, with 11 bases between. The CDR3 spells CASSPGDGYGYTF. CDR3 in DNA: TGTGCCAGCAGTCCGGGGGATGGCTATGGCTACACCTTC.

The chain uses TRBV5-4 and TRBJ2-3, with 9 bases lining up with TRBD2. Trimming cost V 4 bases and J 0 bases; bases outside gene matches: 12. Germline values: CDR1 SGHNT, CDR2 YYREEE (reference sequence). The CDR3 is made up of 18 amino acids. CDR3 sequence: CASSPALAGTPSTDTQYF. CDR3 nucleotides: TGTGCCAGCAGCCCCGCGCTAGCGGGGACCCCTAGCACAGATACGCAGTATTTT.

V is TRBV6-5 and J is TRBJ1-2, with a weak D call TRBD1 (6 bases). V lost 6 bases, J lost 2 bases, and 13 bases lay in between. The CDR3 has 14 amino acids. Germline loops: CDR1 MNHEY, CDR2 SVGAGI. DNA of the CDR3: TGTGCCAGCAGGAACAGGGTCACCAACTATGGCTACACCTTC. Encoded protein: CASRNRVTNYGYTF.

The CDR3 sequence: CASSVDRGNEAFF. CDR3 bases: TGTGCCAGCAGCGTGGACAGGGGGAATGAAGCTTTCTTT. J is TRBJ1-1 and V is TRBV5-4; 10 nucleotides agree with TRBD1. Trimming removed 4 bases from V and 7 bases from J; junction bases left unmatched: 4. Germline values: CDR1 SGHNT, CDR2 YYREEE (reference sequence). The CDR3 has 13 residues.

The chain employs TRBV10-1 and TRBJ2-5; 8 bases fit TRBD2. Per germline, CDR1 WNHNN and CDR2 SYGVQD (reference sequence). Trimming took 2 bases from V and 5 from J; bases not matched to a gene: 7. This CDR3 comprises 15 residues. The CDR3 spells CASSEKKRELETQYF. The CDR3 DNA reads as TGCGCCAGCAGTGAGAAAAAGCGGGAGCTTGAGACCCAGTACTTC.

This chain connects TRBV19 to TRBJ1-5, with D possibly matching TRBD1 (5 bases). With 5 bases removed from V and 7 bases from J, the gap between germline ends came to 12 bases. This CDR3 contains 13 residues. Per the germline V gene, CDR1 is LNHDA and CDR2 is SQIVND (reference sequence). The CDR3, as DNA: TGTGCCAGTAGTGCGGGGGGAATACAGCCCCAGCATTTT. Translation: CASSAGGIQPQHF.

CDR3 sequence: CTSSLPSSGGKAETQYF. The CDR3 DNA reads TGCACCAGCAGCCTCCCATCTAGCGGGGGGAAAGCAGAGACCCAGTACTTC. The chain combines TRBV1 with TRBJ2-5; TRBD2 was called by the table and not checked on the DNA. TRBV1 is listed as a pseudogene. CDR3 length: 17 amino acids.

The rearrangement uses TRBV11-2 and TRBJ2-3; TRBD2 matches 11 bases. From germline, CDR1 is SGHAT and CDR2 FQNNGV. V shed 1 base, J shed 12 bases, and the junction held 3 bases outside the gene matches. The CDR3 extends over 13 amino acids. CDR3 amino acids: CASSLGGTSGQYF. CDR3 nucleotides: TGTGCCAGCAGCTTAGGAGGGACTAGCGGACAGTATTTT.

V and J are TRBV6-6 and TRBJ2-2, with D perhaps TRBD1 (6 bases). CDR1 and CDR2 from the germline V gene are MNHNY and SVGAGI (reference sequence). The V end lost 4 bases, the J end lost 5 bases, and 11 bases lay between the germline ends. This CDR3 spans 14 amino acids. DNA of the CDR3: TGTGCCAGCAGTTTCCAGGGGAGAACCGGGGAGCTGTTTTTT. It is translated as CASSFQGRTGELFF.

The chain combines TRBV7-3 with TRBJ2-3; TRBD1 might be the D (6 bases). The length of the CDR3 is 14 residues. The germline CDR1 and CDR2 sequences are SGHTA and FQGTGA. Deletions cut 5 bases from V and 0 bases from J, with 9 bases between. CDR3 sequence (DNA): TGTGCCAGCAGCACGGGACAAAGCACAGATACGCAGTATTTT. It encodes CASSTGQSTDTQYF.

The V call is TRBV5-6, the J call TRBJ2-7; 7 positions agree with TRBD1. V was clipped by 4 bases and J by 6 bases; unmatched bases: 13. CDR3 length equals 15 residues. The V gene's germline CDR1 is SGHDT and CDR2 YYEEEE. In DNA form, the CDR3 reads TGTGCCAGCAGCCGACGACAGGGCGGTTGGGGCGAGCAGTACTTC. This translates into CASSRRQGGWGEQYF.

This sequence joins TRBV5-8 and TRBJ2-2, with TRBD2 matching over 10 bases. This CDR3 is built from 18 residues. Germline lookup yields CDR1 SGHTS and CDR2 YDEGEE. Germline trimming cut 4 bases from V and 6 bases from J; bases unmatched to any gene: 15. The CDR3 bases are TGTGCCAGCAGCCTTGGCCCTAGCGGGGGCCTAAGAGCCGGGGAGCTGTTTTTT. Translated, it gives CASSLGPSGGLRAGELFF.

This sequence joins TRBV5-1 and TRBJ2-3; D gene uncertain. Germline loops: CDR1 SGHRS, CDR2 YFSETQ. The CDR3 contains 14 residues. With 1 base removed from V and 3 bases from J, the gap between germline ends came to 9 bases. The CDR3 DNA reads TGCGCCAGCAGCTTGTCTGCGGCTACAGATACGCAGTATTTT. This gives the protein CASSLSAATDTQYF. Full variable domain (outside the CDR3, taken from reference TRBV5-1 and TRBJ2-3): KAGVTQTPRYLIKTRGQQVTLSCSPISGHRSVSWYQQTPGQGLQFLFEYFSETQRNKGNFPGRFSGRQFSNSRSEMNVSTLELGDSALYLCASSLSAATDTQYFGPGTRLTVL.

V is TRBV6-1 and J is TRBJ2-7; TRBD1 matches at 8 bases. With V trimmed by 8 bases and J by 2 bases, 8 bases remained unmatched. CDR1 is MNHNS, CDR2 SASEGT, per germline. This CDR3 has 14 residues. The CDR3 region is CASDERDRPYEQYF. In nucleotides, the CDR3 is TGTGCCAGCGACGAAAGGGACAGGCCCTACGAGCAGTACTTC.

The J gene is TRBJ1-5, the V gene TRBV19, with D hard to call. This CDR3 is built from 20 residues. Per germline, CDR1 LNHDA and CDR2 SQIVND (reference sequence). The V and J ends lost 3 bases and 0 bases respectively, with 24 bases between them. The CDR3 loop reads CASSIRTSGRGVFSNQPQHF. The CDR3 DNA reads as TGTGCCAGTAGTATCCGGACTAGCGGGAGAGGCGTGTTTAGCAATCAGCCCCAGCATTTT.

Comments on this clone: The identical CDR3 is also encoded by other nucleotide sequences in the sample. This chain links TRBV11-2 with TRBJ2-7, with D possibly TRBD1 on 6 matching bases. Germline CDR1 is SGHAT and CDR2 is FQNNGV. The CDR3 covers 14 residues. Trimming stripped 1 base from V and 2 bases from J, with 9 bases between. The CDR3 is CASSLAQGPYEQYF. DNA of the CDR3: TGTGCCAGCAGCTTAGCACAGGGTCCCTACGAGCAGTACTTC.

The V and J genes are TRBV5-1 and TRBJ2-7; D might be TRBD1 (6 bases). This CDR3 has 15 residues. Germline CDR1 reads SGHRS; CDR2 reads YFSETQ. V shed 1 base and J shed 1 base, with 12 bases lying between them. CDR3 bases: TGCGCCAGCAGCTTGCGCAGGGGTTTTTCCTACGAGCAGTACTTC. It codes for CASSLRRGFSYEQYF.

The CDR3 DNA is TGTGCCAGCAGCCAAGTCATTGGGGCCAACACTGAAGCTTTCTTT. Its translation: CASSQVIGANTEAFF. The rearrangement joins TRBV14 to TRBJ1-1; TRBD1 might be the D (5 bases). The CDR3 totals 15 residues. From germline, CDR1 is SGHDN and CDR2 FVKESK. Trimming removed 1 base at V and 2 bases at J, with 11 bases between.